The present entry profiles one T cell receptor (beta chain) with its context. Time point given: cycle 4 day 1 (C4D1), after 5 to 7 weeks of nivolumab. Brentuximab vedotin exposure varied, and every patient relapsed after autologous stem cell transplantation. The CD4+ T cells used were purified from thawed PBMCs through magnetic negative selection. This entry comes from a study of PD-1 blockade in classical Hodgkin lymphoma. The CDR3 contains 16 residues. The ends lost 6 bases at V and 3 bases at J; junction bases unmatched: 11. In germline, CDR1 is LNHDA, CDR2 SQIVND (reference sequence). The assay was immunoSEQ multiplex PCR, and TCRdb's table has in-frame clones only and misses some. In the table there are 25,000 to 35,000 clones, about 85% of which are singletons.

The rearrangement uses TRBV19 and TRBJ2-3, with TRBD1 matching over 8 bases. The TCR originated in a human donor with classical Hodgkin lymphoma. The specimen comprised CD4+ T cells from blood, sampled before the fourth cycle of nivolumab. The CDR3, as DNA: TGTGCCAGTAGCCGGAAAGACAGGGGAGTAACAGATACGCAGTATTTT. Translated, it gives CASSRKDRGVTDTQYF.